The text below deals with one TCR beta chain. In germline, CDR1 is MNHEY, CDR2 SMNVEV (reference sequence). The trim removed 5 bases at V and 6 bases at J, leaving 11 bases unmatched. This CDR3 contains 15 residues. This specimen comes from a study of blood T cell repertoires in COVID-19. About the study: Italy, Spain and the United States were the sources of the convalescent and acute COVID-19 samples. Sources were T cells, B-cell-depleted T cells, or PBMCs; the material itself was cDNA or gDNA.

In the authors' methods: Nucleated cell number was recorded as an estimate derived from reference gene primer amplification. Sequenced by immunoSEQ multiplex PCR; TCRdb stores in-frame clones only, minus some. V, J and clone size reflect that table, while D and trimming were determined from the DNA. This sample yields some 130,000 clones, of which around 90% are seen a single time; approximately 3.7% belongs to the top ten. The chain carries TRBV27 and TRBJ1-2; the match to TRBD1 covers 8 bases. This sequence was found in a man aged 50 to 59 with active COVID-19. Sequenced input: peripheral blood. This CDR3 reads CASSLTYRDRNGYTF. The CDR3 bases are TGTGCCAGCAGTCTAACATACCGGGACAGGAATGGCTACACCTTC.